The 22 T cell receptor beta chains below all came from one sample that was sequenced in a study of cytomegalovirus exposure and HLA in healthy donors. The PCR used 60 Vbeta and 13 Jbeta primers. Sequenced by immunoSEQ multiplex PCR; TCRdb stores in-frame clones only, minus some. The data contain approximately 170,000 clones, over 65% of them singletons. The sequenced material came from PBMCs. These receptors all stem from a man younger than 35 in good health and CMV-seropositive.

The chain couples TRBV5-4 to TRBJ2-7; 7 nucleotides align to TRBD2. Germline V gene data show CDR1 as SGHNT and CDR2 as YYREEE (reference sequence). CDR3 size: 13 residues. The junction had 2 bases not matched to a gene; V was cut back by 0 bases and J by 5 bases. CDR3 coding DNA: TGTGCCAGCAGCTTGGCCCGGGGGGACGAGCAGTACGTC. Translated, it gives CASSLARGDEQYV.

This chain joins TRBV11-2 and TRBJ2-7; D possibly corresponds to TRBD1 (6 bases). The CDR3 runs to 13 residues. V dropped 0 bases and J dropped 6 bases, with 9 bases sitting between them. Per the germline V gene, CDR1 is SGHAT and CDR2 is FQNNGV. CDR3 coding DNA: TGTGCCAGCAGCTTAGATGTCAGGGGCGAGCAGTACGTC. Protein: CASSLDVRGEQYV.

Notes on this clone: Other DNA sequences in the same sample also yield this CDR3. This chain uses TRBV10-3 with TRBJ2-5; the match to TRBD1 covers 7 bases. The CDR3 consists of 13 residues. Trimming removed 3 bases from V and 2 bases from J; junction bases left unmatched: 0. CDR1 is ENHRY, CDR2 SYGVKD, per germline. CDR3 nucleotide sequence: TGTGCCATCAGTGACAGGGGGCAAGAGACCCAGTACTTC. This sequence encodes CAISDRGQETQYF.

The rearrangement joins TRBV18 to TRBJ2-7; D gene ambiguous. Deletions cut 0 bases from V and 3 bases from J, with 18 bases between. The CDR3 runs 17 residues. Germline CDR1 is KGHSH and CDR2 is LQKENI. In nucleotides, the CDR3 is TGTGCCAGCTCACCACCGGAGAAAGCCCCCTATGGCTACGAGCAGTACGTC. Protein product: CASSPPEKAPYGYEQYV.

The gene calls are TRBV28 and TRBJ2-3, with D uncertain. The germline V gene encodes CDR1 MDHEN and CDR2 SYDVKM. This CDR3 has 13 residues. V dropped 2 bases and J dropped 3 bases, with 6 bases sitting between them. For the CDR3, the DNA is TGTGCCAGCAGTTTACCCCGGACAGATACGCAGTATTTT. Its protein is CASSLPRTDTQYF.

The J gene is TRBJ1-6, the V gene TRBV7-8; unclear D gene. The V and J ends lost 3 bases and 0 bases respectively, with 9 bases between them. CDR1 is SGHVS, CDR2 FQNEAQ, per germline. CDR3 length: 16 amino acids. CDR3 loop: CASSLRESSYNSPLHF. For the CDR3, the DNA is TGTGCCAGCAGCTTGAGGGAAAGCTCCTATAATTCACCCCTCCACTTT.

CDR3 sequence: CASSPTGGGQPQHF. The CDR3 coding sequence is TGTGCCAGTAGCCCCACAGGGGGCGGTCAGCCCCAGCATTTT. The V call is TRBV19, the J call TRBJ1-5; 9 bases map to TRBD1. The CDR3 sequence is 14 residues long. V lost 6 bases and J lost 6; bases outside the gene matches: 6. The V gene's germline CDR1 is LNHDA and CDR2 SQIVND (reference sequence).

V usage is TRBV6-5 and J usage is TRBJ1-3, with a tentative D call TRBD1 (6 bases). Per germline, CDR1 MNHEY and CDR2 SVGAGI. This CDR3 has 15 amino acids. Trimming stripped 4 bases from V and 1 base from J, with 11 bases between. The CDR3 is CASSWAQGSGNTIYF. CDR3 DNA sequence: TGTGCCAGCAGTTGGGCACAGGGATCTGGAAACACCATATATTTT.

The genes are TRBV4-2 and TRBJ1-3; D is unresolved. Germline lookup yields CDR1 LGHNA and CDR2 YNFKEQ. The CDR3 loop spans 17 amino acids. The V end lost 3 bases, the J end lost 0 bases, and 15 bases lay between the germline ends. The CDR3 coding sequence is TGTGCCAGCAGCCACTCCTTGGTCACCGGCTCTGGAAACACCATATATTTT. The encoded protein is CASSHSLVTGSGNTIYF.

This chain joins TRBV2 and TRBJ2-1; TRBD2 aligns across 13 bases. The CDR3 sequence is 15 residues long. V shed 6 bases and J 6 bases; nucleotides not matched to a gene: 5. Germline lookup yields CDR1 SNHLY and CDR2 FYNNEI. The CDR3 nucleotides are TGTGCCAGCAGCCCGAGGACTAGCGGGAGCAATGAGCAGTTCTTC. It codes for CASSPRTSGSNEQFF.

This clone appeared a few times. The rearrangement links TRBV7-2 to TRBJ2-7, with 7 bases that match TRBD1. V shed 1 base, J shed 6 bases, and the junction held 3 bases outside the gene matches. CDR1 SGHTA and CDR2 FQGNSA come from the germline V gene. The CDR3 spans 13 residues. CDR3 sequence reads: CASSLGQGGEQYV. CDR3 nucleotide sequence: TGTGCCAGCAGCTTAGGACAGGGCGGCGAGCAGTACGTC.

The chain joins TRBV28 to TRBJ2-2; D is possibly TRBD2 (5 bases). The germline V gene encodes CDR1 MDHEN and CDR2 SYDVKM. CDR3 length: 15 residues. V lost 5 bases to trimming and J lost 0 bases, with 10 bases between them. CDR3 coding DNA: TGTGCCAGCAGTCCGAGGGTATCGAACACCGGGGAGCTGTTTTTT. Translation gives CASSPRVSNTGELFF.

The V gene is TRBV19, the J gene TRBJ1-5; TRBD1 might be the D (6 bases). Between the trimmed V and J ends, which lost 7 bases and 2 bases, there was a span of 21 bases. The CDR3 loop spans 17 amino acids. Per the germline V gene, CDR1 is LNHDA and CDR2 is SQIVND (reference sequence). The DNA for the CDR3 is TGTGCCAGTACCCTTTTAGGGACATCGTCAGGCAATCAGCCCCAGCATTTT. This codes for CASTLLGTSSGNQPQHF.

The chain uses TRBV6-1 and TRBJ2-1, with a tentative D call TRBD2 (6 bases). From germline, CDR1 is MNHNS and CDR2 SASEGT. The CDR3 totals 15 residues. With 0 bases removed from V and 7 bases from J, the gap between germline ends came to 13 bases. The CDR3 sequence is CASSEALGGWNEQFF. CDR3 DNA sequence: TGTGCCAGCAGTGAAGCGCTCGGGGGTTGGAATGAGCAGTTCTTC.

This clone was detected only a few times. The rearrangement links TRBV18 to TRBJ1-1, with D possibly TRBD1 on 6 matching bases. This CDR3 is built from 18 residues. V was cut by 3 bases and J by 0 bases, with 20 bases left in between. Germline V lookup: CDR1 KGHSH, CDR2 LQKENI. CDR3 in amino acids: CASSPTPVYGQMNTEAFF. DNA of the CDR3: TGTGCCAGCTCACCGACCCCGGTCTATGGACAGATGAACACTGAAGCTTTCTTT.

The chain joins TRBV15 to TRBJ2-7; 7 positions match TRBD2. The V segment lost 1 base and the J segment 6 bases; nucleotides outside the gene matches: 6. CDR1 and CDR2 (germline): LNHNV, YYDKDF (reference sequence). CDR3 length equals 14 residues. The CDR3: CATSRVGGGSEQYV. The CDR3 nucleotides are TGTGCCACCAGCAGAGTGGGAGGCGGGAGCGAGCAGTACGTC.

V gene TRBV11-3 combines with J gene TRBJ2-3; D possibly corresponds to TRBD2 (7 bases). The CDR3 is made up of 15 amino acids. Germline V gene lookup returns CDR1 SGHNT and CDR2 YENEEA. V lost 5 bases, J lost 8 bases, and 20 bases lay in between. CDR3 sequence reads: CASSPLGGTPVTQYF. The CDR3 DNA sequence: TGTGCCAGCAGCCCCTTGGGAGGGACACCGGTTACGCAGTATTTT. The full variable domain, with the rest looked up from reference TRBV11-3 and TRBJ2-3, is EAGVVQSPRYKIIEKKQPVAFWCNPISGHNTLYWYLQNLGQGPELLIRYENEEAVDDSQLPKDRFSAERLKGVDSTLKIQPAELGDSAVYLCASSPLGGTPVTQYFGPGTRLTVL.

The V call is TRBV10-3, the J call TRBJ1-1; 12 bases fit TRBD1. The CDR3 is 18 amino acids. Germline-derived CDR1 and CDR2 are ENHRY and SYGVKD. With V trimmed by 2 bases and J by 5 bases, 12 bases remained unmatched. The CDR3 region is CAISEEVGQGARLTEAFF. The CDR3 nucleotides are TGTGCCATCAGTGAGGAGGTGGGACAGGGGGCGCGATTAACTGAAGCTTTCTTT.

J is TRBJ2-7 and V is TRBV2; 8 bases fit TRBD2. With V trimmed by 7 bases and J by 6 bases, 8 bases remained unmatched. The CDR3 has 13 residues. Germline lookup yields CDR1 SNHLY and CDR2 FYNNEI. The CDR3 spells CASILTAGGEQYV. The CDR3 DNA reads TGTGCCAGCATATTGACGGCGGGAGGCGAGCAGTACGTC.

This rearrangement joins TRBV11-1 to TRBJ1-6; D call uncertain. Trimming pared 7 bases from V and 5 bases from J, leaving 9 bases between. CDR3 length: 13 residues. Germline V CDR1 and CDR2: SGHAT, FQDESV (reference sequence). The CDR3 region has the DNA TGTGCCAGCACCCAGAACAATAATTCACCCCTCCACTTT. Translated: CASTQNNNSPLHF.

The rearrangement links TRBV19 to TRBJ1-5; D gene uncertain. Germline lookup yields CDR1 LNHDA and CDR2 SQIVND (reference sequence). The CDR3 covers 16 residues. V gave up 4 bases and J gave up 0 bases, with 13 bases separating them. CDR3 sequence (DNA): TGTGCCAGTAGTAACGAAAACCGCTATAGCAATCAGCCCCAGCATTTT. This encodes CASSNENRYSNQPQHF. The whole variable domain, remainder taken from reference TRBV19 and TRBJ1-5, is DGGITQSPKYLFRKEGQNVTLSCEQNLNHDAMYWYRQDPGQGLRLIYYSQIVNDFQKGDIAEGYSVSREKKESFPLTVTSAQKNPTAFYLCASSNENRYSNQPQHFGDGTRLSIL.

The CDR3: CASSLGTGLTYGYTF. The DNA of the CDR3 is TGTGCCAGCAGCTTAGGGACAGGGCTTACATATGGCTACACCTTC. The chain uses TRBV5-6 and TRBJ1-2; 9 positions match TRBD1. Germline V lookup: CDR1 SGHDT, CDR2 YYEEEE. The CDR3 covers 15 residues. J lost 5 bases, V lost 2 bases, and 7 bases had no gene match.